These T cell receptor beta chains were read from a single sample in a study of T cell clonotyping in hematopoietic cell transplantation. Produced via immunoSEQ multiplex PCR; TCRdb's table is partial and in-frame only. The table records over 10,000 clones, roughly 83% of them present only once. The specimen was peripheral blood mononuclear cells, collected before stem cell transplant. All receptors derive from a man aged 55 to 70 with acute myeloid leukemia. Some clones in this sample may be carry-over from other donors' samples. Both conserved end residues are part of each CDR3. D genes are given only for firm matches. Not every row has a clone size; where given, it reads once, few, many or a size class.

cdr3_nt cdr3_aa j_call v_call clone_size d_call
TGTGCCAGCAGCTTCCTTCAATACGAGCAGTACTTC CASSFLQYEQYF TRBJ2-7 TRBV13 NA NA
TGCAGCGTTGAGACAGGGGGGGGTCAGCCCCAGCATTTT CSVETGGGQPQHF TRBJ1-5 TRBV29-1 NA TRBD1
TGTGCCAGCAGCCCACAACTCTCTGGGGCCAACGTCCTGACTTTC CASSPQLSGANVLTF TRBJ2-6 TRBV7-2 NA NA
TGTGCCAGCAGCTTCGGGATTCCTTTCATTTACGAGCAGTACTTC CASSFGIPFIYEQYF TRBJ2-7 TRBV7-3 once NA
TGTGCCAGCAGCTGGGACGTGGAGGGTATCGAGCAGTACTTC CASSWDVEGIEQYF TRBJ2-7 TRBV6-5 once NA
TGCAGCGTGTCCGGGACAGGGGGCGATCAGCCCCAGCATTTT CSVSGTGGDQPQHF TRBJ1-5 TRBV29-1 NA TRBD1
TGTGCCTGGGCCCGGGGGGAATCCTCTAATTCACCCCTCCACTTT CAWARGESSNSPLHF TRBJ1-6 TRBV30 NA NA
TGTGCCAGCAGTTCGTCAGGGACCTTC CASSSSGTF TRBJ1-2 TRBV27 NA NA
TGCAGCGTTGGAGGGGGACGTGCTGGCTACGAGCAGTACTTC CSVGGGRAGYEQYF TRBJ2-7 TRBV29-1 NA NA
TGTGCCTGGAGGGAAAACACTGAAGCTTTCTTT CAWRENTEAFF TRBJ1-1 TRBV30 medium-sized NA
TGTGCCAGCAGCTTGACAGCTAACTATGGCTACACCTTC CASSLTANYGYTF TRBJ1-2 TRBV5-6 NA NA
TGTGCCAGTCGGACAGAAAGCTCCTACAATGAGCAGTTCTTC CASRTESSYNEQFF TRBJ2-1 TRBV19 NA NA
TGTGCCAGCAGCGGGCGGGGGGACAGGGAGGCTGGCTACACCTTC CASSGRGDREAGYTF TRBJ1-2 TRBV2 NA TRBD1
TGTGCCAGCAGTTACCGGGACAGGGGGTTTGAAGCTTTCTTT CASSYRDRGFEAFF TRBJ1-1 TRBV6-5 NA TRBD1
TGTGCCAGCAGCCAAGATTGGGCGGCAGATACGCAGTATTTT CASSQDWAADTQYF TRBJ2-3 TRBV14 NA NA
TGTGCCAGCAGCCCGGGGGGGACAGATAATGAAAAACTGTTTTTT CASSPGGTDNEKLFF TRBJ1-4 TRBV5-4 NA TRBD1
TGCAGCGTAGCGGGAGAAATAAATCAGCCCCAGCATTTT CSVAGEINQPQHF TRBJ1-5 TRBV29-1 NA NA
TGTGCCAGCAGCCCCTTCCCTGTGGGCAATGAGCAGTTCTTC CASSPFPVGNEQFF TRBJ2-1 TRBV5-6 NA NA
TGTGCCAGCAGCGTGGACAGTCGCTACGAGCAGTACTTC CASSVDSRYEQYF TRBJ2-7 TRBV5-6 few NA
TGTGCCACCAGCAAAACAGAGAACACTGAAGCTTTCTTT CATSKTENTEAFF TRBJ1-1 TRBV15 NA NA
TGTGCCAGCAGCTTGTATTCCTTTAGCAATCAGCCCCAGCATTTT CASSLYSFSNQPQHF TRBJ1-5 TRBV5-6 NA NA
TGTGCCAGCAGTGAACAACACGGGGGGGAGACCCAGTACTTC CASSEQHGGETQYF TRBJ2-5 TRBV6-4 NA TRBD2
TGTGCCAGCAGCCTGACAGGGAGGTACACTGAAGCTTTCTTT CASSLTGRYTEAFF TRBJ1-1 TRBV6-5 NA TRBD1
TGTGCCAGCAGCTTGTGGGCTAGCGGCAATGAGCAGTTCTTC CASSLWASGNEQFF TRBJ2-1 TRBV5-4 NA TRBD2
TGTGCCAGCTCAGTGGAGGGGCACACTGAAGCTTTCTTT CASSVEGHTEAFF TRBJ1-1 TRBV6-5 NA NA
TGTGCCAGCAGGCCCATGGCGGGGGGGACTCACGAGCAGTACTTC CASRPMAGGTHEQYF TRBJ2-7 TRBV6-1 NA TRBD2
TGTGCCAGCAGCTTAGGAACCCAGCCCCAGCATTTT CASSLGTQPQHF TRBJ1-5 TRBV7-9 NA NA
TGTGCCAGCAGCTCCCTCAGCCGGGCAGGGGGCTATGGCTACACCTTC CASSSLSRAGGYGYTF TRBJ1-2 TRBV5-6 NA TRBD1
TGTGCCAGCCGCGGGACAGGGCTTGGCTACACCTTC CASRGTGLGYTF TRBJ1-2 TRBV27 few TRBD1
TGTGCCAGCAGTGAAGCCGGGACAGGGGTACCCTACGAGCAGTACTTC CASSEAGTGVPYEQYF TRBJ2-7 TRBV6-1 few TRBD1
TGTGCCAGTAGTTACGGGACAGGGGGGCATGAGCAGTTCTTC CASSYGTGGHEQFF TRBJ2-1 TRBV19 NA TRBD1
TGTGCCAGCAGCCAAGATACATGGATGGTCACCGGGGAGCTGTTTTTT CASSQDTWMVTGELFF TRBJ2-2 TRBV14 NA NA
TGTGCCAGTCTAGCGGGGGACCAAGAGACCCAGTACTTC CASLAGDQETQYF TRBJ2-5 TRBV6-5 NA TRBD2
TGCGCCAGCCTCAGTGGGGGGGATCAAGATACGCAGTATTTT CASLSGGDQDTQYF TRBJ2-3 TRBV5-1 NA TRBD2
TGTGCCAGCAGCCCAAGTAGGACAGGGGACACTGAAGCTTTCTTT CASSPSRTGDTEAFF TRBJ1-1 TRBV9 few TRBD1
TGTGCCAGCAGTGACTGGACAGGGGGTGTCGATGAGCAGTTCTTC CASSDWTGGVDEQFF TRBJ2-1 TRBV25-1 NA TRBD1
TGCAGCGTTGAGGGCTATGGCTACACCTTC CSVEGYGYTF TRBJ1-2 TRBV29-1 few NA
TGTGCCAGTAGTAAGGAGGCTGAGCAGTTCTTC CASSKEAEQFF TRBJ2-1 TRBV19 NA NA
TGTGCCAGCAGCTTGGTGACGGAGACCCAGTACTTC CASSLVTETQYF TRBJ2-5 TRBV5-6 NA NA
TGTGCCAGCAGCCAGGGACGGTCCCCCCAGTACTTC CASSQGRSPQYF TRBJ2-7 TRBV7-6 few NA
TGTGCCAGCAGCTTGGGGCGGCAGGCAACTAATGAAAAACTGTTTTTT CASSLGRQATNEKLFF TRBJ1-4 TRBV5-8 NA NA
TGTGCCAGCAGTGAACTACTGGGAAAATATGGCTACACCTTC CASSELLGKYGYTF TRBJ1-2 TRBV6-1 NA NA
TGTGCCAGCAGATCACAGGGGGCAGCTAATGAAAAACTGTTTTTT CASRSQGAANEKLFF TRBJ1-4 TRBV27 few TRBD1
TGTGCCAGCAGTTTATATGGGACAGGGGTCCCTGATGGCTACACCTTC CASSLYGTGVPDGYTF TRBJ1-2 TRBV27 NA TRBD1
TGTGCCATCAGTGTTTCTGACAGGGAAGAGACCCAGTACTTC CAISVSDREETQYF TRBJ2-5 TRBV10-3 NA TRBD1
TGTGCCAGCAGCTTTGGCTTGACCGCTGGAAACACCATATATTTT CASSFGLTAGNTIYF TRBJ1-3 TRBV7-2 NA NA
TGTGCCAGCAAGACCTGGACAGTCGGGAACACTGAAGCTTTCTTT CASKTWTVGNTEAFF TRBJ1-1 TRBV6-5 NA NA
TGTGCCAGCAGCAAAATAAGGATCCCAGAATTCACTGAAGCTTTCTTT CASSKIRIPEFTEAFF TRBJ1-1 TRBV21-1 few NA
TGCAGCGTTGAGAACGGGTTGGCAGTGGACACTGAAGCTTTCTTT CSVENGLAVDTEAFF TRBJ1-1 TRBV29-1 NA NA
TGTGCCAGCAGCAGCCGACAGGGACCTACAGATACGCAGTATTTT CASSSRQGPTDTQYF TRBJ2-3 TRBV13 NA TRBD1
TGTGCCAGCAGCATACAGGGGGATCAGCCCCAGCATTTT CASSIQGDQPQHF TRBJ1-5 TRBV7-2 NA TRBD1
TGTGCCAGCAAAACGGGGAGGTCTGAAGCTTTCTTT CASKTGRSEAFF TRBJ1-1 TRBV25-1 NA NA
TGCGCCAGCAGCTTATCCGGGGTAGTTACAGATACGCAGTATTTT CASSLSGVVTDTQYF TRBJ2-3 TRBV5-1 NA NA
TGTGCCAGCAGTAGGACCCGGACTAGCGGGGGACACAATGAGCAGTTCTTC CASSRTRTSGGHNEQFF TRBJ2-1 TRBV27 NA TRBD2
TGTGCCAGCAGCTTAAAGGGGGGGGAATTTAATGAAAAACTGTTTTTT CASSLKGGEFNEKLFF TRBJ1-4 TRBV7-2 NA NA